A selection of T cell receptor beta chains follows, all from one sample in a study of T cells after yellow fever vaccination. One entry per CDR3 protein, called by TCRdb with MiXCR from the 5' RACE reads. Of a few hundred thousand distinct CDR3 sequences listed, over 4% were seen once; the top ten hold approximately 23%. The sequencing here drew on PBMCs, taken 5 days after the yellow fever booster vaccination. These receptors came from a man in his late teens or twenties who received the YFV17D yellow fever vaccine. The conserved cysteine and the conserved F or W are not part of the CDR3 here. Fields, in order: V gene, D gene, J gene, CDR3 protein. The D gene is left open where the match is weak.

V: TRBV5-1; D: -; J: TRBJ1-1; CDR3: ASSLSWSDTEAF
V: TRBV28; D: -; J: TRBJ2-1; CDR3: ASSTRMGEPINEQF
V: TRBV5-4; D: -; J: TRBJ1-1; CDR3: ASTMTGGNTEAF
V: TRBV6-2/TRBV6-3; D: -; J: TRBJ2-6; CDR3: ASSYAAGANVLT
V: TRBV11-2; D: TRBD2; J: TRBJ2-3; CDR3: ASSLSLAGGVDTQY
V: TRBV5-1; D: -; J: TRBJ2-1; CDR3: ATRQAGSSYNEQF
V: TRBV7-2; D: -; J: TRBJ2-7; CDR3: ASSLLDSRGGEQY
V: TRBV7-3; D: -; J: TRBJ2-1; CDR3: ASSLTAGDEQF
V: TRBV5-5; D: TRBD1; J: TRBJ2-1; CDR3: ASSNTGTGSYNEQF
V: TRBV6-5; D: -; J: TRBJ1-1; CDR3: ASSYSAMNTEAF
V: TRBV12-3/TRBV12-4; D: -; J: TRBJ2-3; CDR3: ASSLQWAGTDTQY
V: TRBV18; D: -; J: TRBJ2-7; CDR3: ASSPQTNDEQY
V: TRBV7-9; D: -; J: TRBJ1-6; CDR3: ASSLGRSSYNSPLH
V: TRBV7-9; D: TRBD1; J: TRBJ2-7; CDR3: ASSPQTGDYEQY
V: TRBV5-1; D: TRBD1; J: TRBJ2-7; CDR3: ASSTLDRGPYEQY
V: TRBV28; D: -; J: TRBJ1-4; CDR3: ATKQGWNEKLF
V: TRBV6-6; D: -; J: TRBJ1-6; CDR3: AARRQGEGSPLH
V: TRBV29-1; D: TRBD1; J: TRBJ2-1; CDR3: SASGTGGLTLYNEQF
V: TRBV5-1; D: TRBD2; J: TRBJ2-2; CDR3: ASREGSGNTGELF
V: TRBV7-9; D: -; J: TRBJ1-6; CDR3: ASSQWDNNSPLH
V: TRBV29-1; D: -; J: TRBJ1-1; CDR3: SVDVRNTEAF
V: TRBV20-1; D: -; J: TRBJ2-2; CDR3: SARPGVTGELF
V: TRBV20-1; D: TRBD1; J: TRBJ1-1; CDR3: SARNDRGYTEAF
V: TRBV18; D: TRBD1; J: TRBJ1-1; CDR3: ASSPISPRGLTEAF
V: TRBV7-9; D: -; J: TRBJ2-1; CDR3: ATGIPEQF
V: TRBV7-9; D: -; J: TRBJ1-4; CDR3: ASSLAMANEKLF
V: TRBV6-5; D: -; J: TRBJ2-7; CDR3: ASSYSEGYEQY
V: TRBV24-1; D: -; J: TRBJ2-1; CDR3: ATSEARGTYNEQF
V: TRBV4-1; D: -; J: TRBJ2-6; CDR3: ASRGDGYFSGANVLT
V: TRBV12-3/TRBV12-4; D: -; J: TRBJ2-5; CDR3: ASSFLAGVQETQY